The 4 T cell receptor beta chains below were found in one sample sequenced in a study of long-term antiretroviral therapy in people with HIV (dated by TCRdb to 2022 to 2024). The immunoSEQ hsTCRB v3.0 assay was used at survey level resolution to sequence the TRB variable region. The table comes from immuneACCESS by way of TCRdb, which keeps in-frame sequences with V and J called. Part of the clones is missing from these tables; in studies checked, under half for an unresolved V gene and the rest for unknown reasons. Recorded for this sample are 39,000 or so clones; roughly four fifths of them occurred a single time. Clones ranked in the top ten supply approximately 6.1% of the sample. Sequencing was performed on unsorted PBMCs, taken 0.6 years after starting antiretroviral therapy. The receptors derive from a young man with HIV.

This chain joins TRBV29-1 and TRBJ1-1; 8 bases agree with TRBD1. V was pared by 6 bases and J by 2 bases, with 5 bases of the junction left unmatched. CDR3 length equals 13 residues. CDR1 SQVTM and CDR2 ANQGSEA come from the germline V gene. DNA of the CDR3: TGCAGCGTGTCGACAGGGGTAAACACTGAAGCTTTCTTT. Encoded protein: CSVSTGVNTEAFF.

The genes are TRBV6-1 and TRBJ1-5, with TRBD1 as a possible D gene (5 bases). Looked up from germline, CDR1 is MNHNS and CDR2 is SASEGT. CDR3 length: 14 residues. Between the trimmed V and J ends, which lost 7 bases and 0 bases, there was a span of 10 bases. This CDR3 reads CASIGHYSNQPQHF. The CDR3 DNA reads as TGTGCCAGCATTGGACACTATAGCAATCAGCCCCAGCATTTT.

The genes are TRBV6-6 and TRBJ1-2, with D possibly TRBD1 on 5 matching bases. V gave up 5 bases and J gave up 4 bases, with 11 bases separating them. Looked up from germline, CDR1 is MNHNY and CDR2 is SVGAGI (reference sequence). This CDR3 region has 13 residues. CDR3 DNA sequence: TGTGCCAGCAGTCCAGACAGATTCTATGGCTACACCTTC. Protein product: CASSPDRFYGYTF.

The chain recombines TRBV28 with TRBJ1-2, with D possibly TRBD1 on 5 matching bases. The CDR3 length is 16 residues. V was shortened by 3 bases and J by 1 base, with 15 bases between the two germline ends. CDR1 is MDHEN, CDR2 SYDVKM, per germline. The CDR3 coding sequence is TGTGCCAGCAGTTTGGCGGGGACCGCGAATAACTATGGCTACACCTTC. Its translation: CASSLAGTANNYGYTF.